This TCR beta chain was captured in a study of metastatic and nonmetastatic thyroid tumors. In the original workflow: The study took CDR3 differences across clinicopathological groups and made a distant-metastasis classifier for papillary thyroid cancer from them. With MiXCR, TCRdb called clones anew from the PCR reads. TCRdb, not the original authors, processed these V and J calls. There are 35,000 to 45,000 clones in the sample; about a fifth occur only once, and about 14% lies in the top ten. No treatment had been given to any patient before thyroid surgery. The CDR3 extends over 15 amino acids. Germline V gene sequence: CDR1 SGHRS, CDR2 YFSETQ. V was cut by 3 bases and J by 6 bases, with 16 bases left in between.

Sequenced input: blood. J is TRBJ2-1 and V is TRBV5-1, with D maybe TRBD1 (6 bases). The source of this sequence is a female donor with papillary thyroid cancer or a benign thyroid nodule (not recorded which). Some clones in this sample may be carry-over from other donors' samples. In DNA, the CDR3 is TGCGCCAGCAGCTCGGGACATGGGATAGTCAATGAGCAGTTCTTC. Translating gives CASSSGHGIVNEQFF. The full variable domain, in which reference TRBV5-1 and TRBJ2-1 provide the parts outside the CDR3, is KAGVTQTPRYLIKTRGQQVTLSCSPISGHRSVSWYQQTPGQGLQFLFEYFSETQRNKGNFPGRFSGRQFSNSRSEMNVSTLELGDSALYLCASSSGHGIVNEQFFGPGTRLTVL.